What follows are 29 T cell receptor beta chains derived from one specimen sequenced in a study of blood T cells in healthy people across ages (dated by TCRdb to about 2015). The method was 5' RACE. Instrument on record: Illumina HiSeq 2500. A second PCR of about 6 to 11 cycles was performed with a sample-barcoded 5' primer and a J-beta primer mix. Using fastp trimming at Q25 and MiXCR clonotype assembly, TCRdb reanalyzed the public sequencing data and kept in-frame beta chains. One record per CDR3 amino acid sequence lists the most common genes and DNA. Counted in this sample were some 1.5 million distinct CDR3 sequences; 28% of them appeared once. The ten largest clones add up to roughly 8.2% of the sample. Sequencing used blood. These receptors came from a woman younger than 45 in good health.

The V gene is TRBV4-2, the J gene TRBJ2-1, with D hard to call. The germline V gene encodes CDR1 LGHNA and CDR2 YNFKEQ. The V gene lost 1 base and the J gene lost 5 bases, with 6 bases spanning the gap. CDR3 size: 13 residues. In DNA, the CDR3 is TGTGCCAGCAGCCAAGTTTCCCACAATGAGCAGTTCTTC. Encoded protein: CASSQVSHNEQFF.

This clonotype came up once. V gene TRBV7-9 combines with J gene TRBJ2-3; perhaps TRBD1 as D (6 bases). V was pared by 5 bases and J by 2 bases, with 14 bases between. The CDR3 runs to 15 residues. The germline CDR1 and CDR2 sequences are SEHNR and FQNEAQ (reference sequence). CDR3 in amino acids: CASSPQGRITDTQYF. The CDR3 DNA reads as TGTGCCAGCAGCCCACAGGGACGCATCACAGATACGCAGTATTTT.

The V gene is TRBV7-2, the J gene TRBJ1-1, with a weak D call TRBD1 (6 bases). There are 15 residues in the CDR3. Trimming cost V 5 bases and J 4 bases, with 17 bases left between them. CDR1 is SGHTA, CDR2 FQGNSA, per germline. CDR3 bases: TGTGCCAGCAGCCCTTTACAGGGAGAGGCCACTGAAGCTTTCTTT. Translating gives CASSPLQGEATEAFF.

This clonotype has ten or more counts. V is TRBV7-9 and J is TRBJ2-5; 9 bases line up with TRBD2. Germline values: CDR1 SEHNR, CDR2 FQNEAQ (reference sequence). The CDR3 loop spans 16 amino acids. J was trimmed by 1 base and V by 5 bases; bases with no gene match: 8. This CDR3 reads CASSTSPGLAQETQYF. In DNA form, the CDR3 reads TGTGCCAGCAGCACCTCACCGGGACTAGCCCAAGAGACCCAGTACTTC.

The chain has TRBV24-1 and TRBJ1-5; D uncertain. Germline V gene lookup returns CDR1 KGHDR and CDR2 SFDVKD. V lost 5 bases and J 4 bases, leaving 8 bases between the germline ends. CDR3 size: 13 residues. CDR3 region: CATSGGPNQPQHF. In DNA form, the CDR3 reads TGTGCCACCAGTGGAGGGCCGAATCAGCCCCAGCATTTT.

The chain employs TRBV28 and TRBJ2-7; TRBD2 is a possible D gene (6 bases). The CDR3 loop spans 13 amino acids. Trimming cost V 6 bases and J 5 bases, with 14 bases left between them. Germline V CDR1 and CDR2: MDHEN, SYDVKM. CDR3 in DNA: TGTGCCAGCAGCTCGGACGGGGGTGACGAGCAGTACTTC. Protein sequence: CASSSDGGDEQYF.

J is TRBJ2-7 and V is TRBV27; 7 nucleotides align to TRBD1. The V and J ends lost 7 bases and 1 base, in that order; junction bases with no gene match: 10. Germline V gene sequence: CDR1 MNHEY, CDR2 SMNVEV (reference sequence). This CDR3 contains 15 residues. The DNA for the CDR3 is TGTGCCAGCACCAAATACGGGACAGTTTCCTACGAGCAGTACTTC. Translating gives CASTKYGTVSYEQYF.

This clonotype was observed at least ten times. The chain recombines TRBV30 with TRBJ2-6; D may be TRBD2 (6 bases). V lost 1 base, J lost 3 bases, and 22 bases lay in between. The CDR3 spans 19 residues. Germline-derived CDR1 and CDR2 are GTSNPN and SVGIG (reference sequence). Here the CDR3 reads CAWSAPPTAGRIGANVLTF. The CDR3 bases are TGTGCCTGGAGTGCTCCCCCCACAGCAGGGAGGATTGGGGCCAACGTCCTGACTTTC. Combining the CDR3 with reference TRBV30 and TRBJ2-6 gives the whole variable domain SQTIHQWPATLVQPVGSPLSLECTVEGTSNPNLYWYRQAAGRGLQLLFYSVGIGQISSEVPQNLSASRPQDRQFILSSKKLLLSDSGFYLCAWSAPPTAGRIGANVLTFGAGSRLTVL.

Many counts were recorded for this clonotype. V gene TRBV20-1 combines with J gene TRBJ2-7; D perhaps matches TRBD1 (6 bases). Trimming left V 6 bases short and J 0 bases short, with 18 bases between. The CDR3 contains 15 residues. Germline CDR1 and CDR2: DFQATT and SNEGSKA (reference sequence). The CDR3 DNA reads TGCAGTGCCCGACTTCGCGACAGGAGCTCCTACGAGCAGTACTTC. Translating it yields CSARLRDRSSYEQYF.

This rearrangement joins TRBV9 to TRBJ2-7; a possible D gene is TRBD2 (7 bases). The germline V and J ends were trimmed by 4 bases and 11 bases, with 19 bases remaining between them. CDR1 and CDR2 (germline): SGDLS, YYNGEE. The CDR3 is 13 residues long. The CDR3, as DNA: TGTGCCAGCAGCCCTCCATGGGGGGGGCCTAAGTACTTC. Protein sequence: CASSPPWGGPKYF.

The chain recombines TRBV20-1 with TRBJ1-5, with a possible D match to TRBD1 (5 bases). This CDR3 contains 12 residues. The ends were cut back, 3 bases at V and 7 bases at J, with 10 bases in the middle. Germline V gene data show CDR1 as DFQATT and CDR2 as SNEGSKA (reference sequence). CDR3 coding DNA: TGCAGTGCTAGCAGGGTAGACCAGCCCCAGCATTTT. Protein product: CSASRVDQPQHF.

This clonotype was counted only a few times. The chain carries TRBV6-6 and TRBJ1-1; D unresolved. The V and J ends lost 0 bases and 1 base respectively, with 9 bases between them. The germline V gene has CDR1 MNHNY and CDR2 SVGAGI (reference sequence). The CDR3 is 15 residues long. CDR3 nucleotide sequence: TGTGCCAGCAGTTACTCGAACGGGCCGAACACTGAAGCTTTCTTT. Residues: CASSYSNGPNTEAFF.

This clonotype occurred many times. The V gene is TRBV10-1, the J gene TRBJ2-7, with 8 bases that match TRBD2. The germline CDR1 and CDR2 sequences are WNHNN and SYGVQD (reference sequence). CDR3 length equals 16 residues. V was pared by 4 bases and J by 3 bases, with 11 bases of the junction left unmatched. The CDR3 DNA sequence: TGCGCCAGCAGTGCAACAGACGGCGGGGGGATCTACGAGCAGTACTTC. Protein sequence: CASSATDGGGIYEQYF.

This clonotype was seen a handful of times. The chain joins TRBV6-5 to TRBJ2-3, with 8 positions matching TRBD1. This CDR3 spans 16 amino acids. The germline CDR1 and CDR2 sequences are MNHEY and SVGAGI. V was clipped by 11 bases and J by 0 bases; unmatched bases: 13. This CDR3 reads CAGTEPGQASTDTQYF. DNA of the CDR3: TGTGCCGGCACCGAACCGGGACAGGCGAGCACAGATACGCAGTATTTT.

The chain has TRBV27 and TRBJ2-1; D not resolved. V lost 3 bases, J lost 3 bases, and 12 bases lay in between. This CDR3 contains 15 residues. Per the germline V gene, CDR1 is MNHEY and CDR2 is SMNVEV (reference sequence). CDR3 residues: CASSFGNPYYNEQFF. The CDR3 DNA is TGTGCCAGCAGTTTCGGTAACCCGTACTACAATGAGCAGTTCTTC.

This clonotype was observed a few times. V usage is TRBV5-1 and J usage is TRBJ1-2; D is undetermined. V was trimmed by 4 bases and J by 2 bases, leaving 15 bases between them. This CDR3 contains 15 residues. Germline-derived CDR1 and CDR2 are SGHRS and YFSETQ. The CDR3 loop reads CASSTGRQPNYGYTF. CDR3 DNA sequence: TGCGCCAGCAGCACTGGACGCCAACCAAACTATGGCTACACCTTC.

In this sample, this clonotype turned up a few times. In DNA form, the CDR3 reads TGTGCCAGCAGCCATGGTTCAGGGGCACCCTCTGGGGCCAACGTCCTGACTTTC. Its protein product is CASSHGSGAPSGANVLTF. This chain uses TRBV3-1 with TRBJ2-6; a weak D match, TRBD1 (6 bases). V lost 3 bases and J lost 0, with 15 bases in between. The length of the CDR3 is 18 residues. Germline CDR1 reads LGHDT; CDR2 reads YNNKEL (reference sequence).

The chain links TRBV9 to TRBJ1-5; tentatively, D is TRBD1 (5 bases). The CDR3 covers 12 residues. CDR1 is SGDLS and CDR2 is YYNGEE in the germline V gene. The germline V and J ends were trimmed by 3 bases and 8 bases, with 9 bases remaining between them. The CDR3 coding sequence is TGTGCCAGCAGCGGGGACTCAGAGCCCCAGCATTTT. Translation gives CASSGDSEPQHF.

The V gene is TRBV11-2, the J gene TRBJ2-7; D tentatively fits TRBD1 or TRBD2 (6 bases each). The V gene's germline CDR1 is SGHAT and CDR2 FQNNGV. V was pared by 5 bases and J by 3 bases, with 17 bases between. The CDR3 is 15 residues long. CDR3 DNA sequence: TGTGCCAGCAGCCAGGGTTGGGGGGCGGTCTACGAGCAGTACTTC. Protein product: CASSQGWGAVYEQYF.

Note on this clonotype: This may be a read error: a much more frequent sequence differs by one nucleotide. This chain uses TRBV15 with TRBJ1-4; tentatively, D is TRBD1 (5 bases). The ends were cut back, 7 bases at V and 0 bases at J, with 12 bases in the middle. Germline V lookup: CDR1 LNHNV, CDR2 YYDKDF (reference sequence). The CDR3 has 15 residues. The chain's CDR3 is CATNRQTATNEKLFF. The DNA of the CDR3 is TGTGCCACCAACAGGCAGACAGCAACTAATGAAAAACTGTTTTTT.

At least ten counts were recorded for this clonotype. V is TRBV6-4 and J is TRBJ2-4; no definite D call. This CDR3 spans 14 amino acids. V dropped 4 bases and J dropped 6 bases, with 13 bases sitting between them. CDR1 MRHNA and CDR2 SNTAGT come from the germline V gene. CDR3 sequence reads: CASSGHRPINIQYF. CDR3 DNA sequence: TGTGCCAGCAGTGGACACAGACCGATAAACATTCAGTACTTC.

This clonotype was counted between two and nine times. This rearrangement joins TRBV7-2 to TRBJ2-7; 7 nucleotides line up with TRBD1. Germline lookup yields CDR1 SGHTA and CDR2 FQGNSA. The CDR3 covers 15 residues. The V segment lost 2 bases and the J segment 0 bases; nucleotides outside the gene matches: 4. CDR3 DNA: TGTGCCAGCAGCTTATCTAGGGGGCTCTCCTACGAGCAGTACTTC. Residues: CASSLSRGLSYEQYF.

In this sample, this clonotype turned up many times. The V call is TRBV5-5, the J call TRBJ1-2, with a possible D match to TRBD1 (5 bases). The CDR3 consists of 15 residues. The germline V gene has CDR1 SGHKS and CDR2 YYEKEE (reference sequence). V lost 0 bases and J lost 2, with 11 bases in between. In DNA, the CDR3 is TGTGCCAGCAGCTTGGTGGAGGGACCAAACTATGGCTACACCTTC. Translating gives CASSLVEGPNYGYTF.

This clonotype occurred a few times. A read error may produce the germline difference seen at one junction end. V gene TRBV6-6 combines with J gene TRBJ2-5, with no clear D. CDR3 length: 16 residues. In germline, CDR1 is MNHNY, CDR2 SVGAGI (reference sequence). DNA for the CDR3: TGTGCCAGCAGTTACTCGATTTTAGACAAACAAGGGACCCAGTACTTC. Translating it yields CASSYSILDKQGTQYF.

V is TRBV20-1 and J is TRBJ1-5; D remains unclear. The V end lost 3 bases, the J end lost 4 bases, and 10 bases lay between the germline ends. Germline CDR1 DFQATT, CDR2 SNEGSKA (reference sequence). The CDR3 spans 13 residues. The CDR3 sequence: CSASSRVNQPQHF. The CDR3 coding sequence is TGCAGTGCTAGTAGTAGGGTGAATCAGCCCCAGCATTTT.

This clonotype has at least ten counts. The rearrangement uses TRBV7-2 and TRBJ1-2; D is ambiguous. The CDR3 runs to 12 residues. Germline assignment: CDR1 SGHTA and CDR2 FQGNSA. V lost 5 bases, J lost 8 bases, and 12 bases lay in between. The CDR3 DNA follows: TGTGCCAGCAGCCGACGGACGCCGGGCTACACCTTC. It codes for CASSRRTPGYTF. Complete variable domain (other parts from reference TRBV7-2 and TRBJ1-2): GAGVSQSPSNKVTEKGKDVELRCDPISGHTALYWYRQSLGQGLEFLIYFQGNSAPDKSGLPSDRFSAERTGGSVSTLTIQRTQQEDSAVYLCASSRRTPGYTFGSGTRLTVV.

The genes are TRBV29-1 and TRBJ1-1; D not resolved. The germline V gene encodes CDR1 SQVTM and CDR2 ANQGSEA. There are 12 residues in the CDR3. With 4 bases removed from V and 7 bases from J, the gap between germline ends came to 13 bases. The CDR3 is CSVGDHAIEAFF. For the CDR3, the DNA is TGCAGCGTTGGAGATCATGCAATTGAAGCTTTCTTT.

In this sample, this clonotype turned up a few times. The genes are TRBV4-3 and TRBJ1-3, with D possibly being TRBD1 (5 bases). Germline V gene lookup returns CDR1 LGHNA and CDR2 YSLEER. Trimming stripped 4 bases from V and 0 bases from J, with 7 bases between. The CDR3 runs 14 residues. The CDR3 reads CASSPGPSGNTIYF. The CDR3 DNA follows: TGCGCCAGCAGCCCGGGACCCTCTGGAAACACCATATATTTT.

Turning to this clonotype: One end of the junction does not line up with germline, which may come from a read error. The chain recombines TRBV5-5 with TRBJ1-5; 8 bases are shared with TRBD1. The CDR3 contains 16 residues. Germline values: CDR1 SGHKS, CDR2 YYEKEE (reference sequence). Written as DNA, the CDR3 is TGTGCCGGCAGCCCTCTCCCGAGACAGGGGTTTCAGACCCAGCATTTT. Its protein is CAGSPLPRQGFQTQHF.